The TCR beta chain described here comes from a study of patients and donors after allogeneic stem cell transplantation. TCRdb reprocessed the RT-PCR reads with MiXCR, giving one entry per CDR3 protein. The table lists approximately 37,000 distinct CDR3 sequences, more than 30% of them singletons, with about 78% in the top ten. This clonotype was observed many times. The CDR3 consists of 13 residues. The V end lost 1 base, the J end lost 7 bases, and 11 bases lay between the germline ends. From germline, CDR1 is DFQATT and CDR2 SNEGSKA (reference sequence). This clonotype was obtained from a human donor who was either an allogeneic HSCT recipient or a stem cell or donor lymphocyte infusion donor (not recorded which). It is not recorded whose cells these are; they may come from a transplant donor. The chain employs TRBV20-1 and TRBJ1-5; D is undetermined. Input material: blood, either unsorted or a sorted T cell fraction (not recorded which). In DNA, the CDR3 is TGCAGTGCTAGAGCACGGGCAGCACAGCCCCAGCATTTT. The encoded protein is CSARARAAQPQHF.